This TCR beta chain emerged from a study of blood T cell repertoires in COVID-19. CDR1 and CDR2 from the germline V gene are SGHTA and FQGNSA. Trimming at V came to 4 bases and at J to 2 bases, leaving 11 bases not matched to a gene. There are 18 residues in the CDR3. Libraries were prepared by immunoSEQ multiplex PCR; TCRdb keeps only in-frame clonotypes and omits some of them. Of roughly 220,000 clones in the sample, around 88% were seen once. This TCR was recovered from a woman aged 45-65 years with acute COVID-19. Sequencing used PBMCs or T cells enriched from blood (not recorded which). The chain is built from TRBV7-2 and TRBJ2-3, with TRBD2 matching over 11 bases. The CDR3 DNA reads TGTGCCAGCAGCTCGACTATTCTAGCGGGAGGCGTCACAGATACGCAGTATTTT. Residues: CASSSTILAGGVTDTQYF. Complete variable domain (other parts from reference TRBV7-2 and TRBJ2-3): GAGVSQSPSNKVTEKGKDVELRCDPISGHTALYWYRQSLGQGLEFLIYFQGNSAPDKSGLPSDRFSAERTGGSVSTLTIQRTQQEDSAVYLCASSSTILAGGVTDTQYFGPGTRLTVL.